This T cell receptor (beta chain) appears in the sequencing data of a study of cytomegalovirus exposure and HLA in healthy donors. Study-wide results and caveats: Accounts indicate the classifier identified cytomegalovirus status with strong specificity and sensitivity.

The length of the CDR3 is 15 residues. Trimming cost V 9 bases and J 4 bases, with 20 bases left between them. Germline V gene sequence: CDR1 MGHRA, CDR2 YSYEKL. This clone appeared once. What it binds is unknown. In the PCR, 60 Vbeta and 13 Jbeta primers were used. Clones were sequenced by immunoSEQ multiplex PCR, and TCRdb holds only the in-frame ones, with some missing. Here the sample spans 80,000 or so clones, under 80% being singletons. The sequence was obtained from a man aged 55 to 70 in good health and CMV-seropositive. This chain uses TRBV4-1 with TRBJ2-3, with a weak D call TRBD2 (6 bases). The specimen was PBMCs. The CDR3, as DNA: TGCGCCAGTTCCTCTGGGGGGAGGCCGGCAGATACGCAGTATTTT. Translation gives CASSSGGRPADTQYF.